This T cell receptor beta chain was sequenced in a study of blood T cell repertoires in COVID-19. Study as a whole: T cells, B-cell-depleted T cells, or PBMCs provided the cDNA or gDNA that served as material.

CDR3 length equals 12 residues. V was shortened by 3 bases and J by 1 base, with 3 bases between the two germline ends. Germline V gene lookup returns CDR1 MGHDK and CDR2 SYGVNS. Assay: immunoSEQ multiplex PCR; the TCRdb copy retains only in-frame clones and omits some. The sample holds 180,000 or so clones; 86% are singletons and the top ten take less than 1%. This receptor was taken from a man younger than 35 with acute or convalescent COVID-19. Sequenced input: peripheral blood. This chain connects TRBV25-1 to TRBJ1-2; D gene ambiguous. The CDR3 protein is CASSDYNYGYTF. For the CDR3, the DNA is TGTGCCAGCAGTGATTATAACTATGGCTACACCTTC.